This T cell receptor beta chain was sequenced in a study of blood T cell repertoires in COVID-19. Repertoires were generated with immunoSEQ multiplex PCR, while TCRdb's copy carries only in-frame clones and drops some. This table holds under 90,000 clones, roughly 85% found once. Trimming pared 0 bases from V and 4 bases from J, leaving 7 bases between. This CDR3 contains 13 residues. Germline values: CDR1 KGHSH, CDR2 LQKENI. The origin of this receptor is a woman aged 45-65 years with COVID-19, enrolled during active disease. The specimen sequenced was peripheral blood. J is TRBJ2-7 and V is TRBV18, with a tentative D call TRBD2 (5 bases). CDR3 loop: CASSPPGVYEQYF. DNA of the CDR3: TGTGCCAGCTCACCACCGGGAGTGTACGAGCAGTACTTC.